This TCR beta chain was recorded in a study of T cells in Graves' hyperthyroidism and ophthalmopathy. After removal of 5 bases from V and 0 bases from J, the junction contained 8 bases not matched to a gene. This CDR3 is 16 amino acids long. Germline V gene sequence: CDR1 MNHNS, CDR2 SASEGT. Whole-study results and caveats: Through a model of 13 V-J features, ophthalmopathy was separated from stable hyperthyroidism.

What was amplified from RNA transcripts were TCR beta CDR3 regions. During a first-round RT-PCR of the TCR CDR3, the HTBI primer set was used. Each CDR3 protein is one row after TCRdb ran MiXCR on the multiplex PCR reads. The sample lists hundreds of thousands of distinct CDR3 sequences, roughly 15% occurring once. This clonotype was seen at least ten times. The antigen remains undetermined. For the diagnoses, clinical symptoms, serum thyroxine and TRAb, thyroid ultrasound and orbital computed tomography were used. PBMCs came from more than 9.5 ml fresh peripheral blood. V is TRBV6-1 and J is TRBJ2-7; TRBD1 aligns across 9 bases. Sequencing was performed on blood. The source of this sequence is a woman between 50 and 59 years old with Graves' ophthalmopathy. CDR3 nucleotides: TGTGCCAGCAGTTATCGTTGGACAGGGGCCTCCTACGAGCAGTACTTC. Translated: CASSYRWTGASYEQYF.